The rows below give T cell receptor beta chains drawn from one sample of a study of preoperative IRX-2 immunotherapy in early breast cancer. The method was immunoSEQ multiplex PCR; TCRdb's version includes in-frame clones alone and lacks a portion of them. The sample carries around 40,000 clones, about 95% recorded once. Material: tumor tissue, obtained after IRX-2 immunotherapy. The receptors originated from a human donor with breast cancer. The CDR3 runs from the conserved cysteine through the conserved F or W. The D gene is left open where the match is weak. Expanded clones are given a class, and other clones once, few, many or no size at all.

length: 13
D: -
size: -
V: TRBV6-1
J: TRBJ2-7
CDR3: CASSARHSYEQYF
DNA: TGTGCCAGCAGTGCTCGCCACTCCTACGAGCAGTACTTC

length: 15
D: TRBD2
size: -
V: TRBV19
J: TRBJ2-7
CDR3: CASSTPGLATYEQYF
DNA: TGTGCCAGTAGTACGCCGGGACTAGCGACTTACGAGCAGTACTTC

length: 12
D: -
size: once
V: TRBV5-4
J: TRBJ2-5
CDR3: CASAEGEETQYF
DNA: TGTGCCAGCGCGGAGGGGGAAGAGACCCAGTACTTC

length: 15
D: -
size: -
V: TRBV2
J: TRBJ2-3
CDR3: CASSQRGLAQDTQYF
DNA: TGTGCCAGCAGCCAAAGGGGACTCGCTCAGGATACGCAGTATTTT

length: 16
D: -
size: once
V: TRBV5-4
J: TRBJ2-3
CDR3: CASSLKLAIGINTQYF
DNA: TGTGCCAGCAGCTTGAAATTGGCTATAGGGATTAATACGCAGTATTTT

length: 12
D: -
size: -
V: TRBV5-6
J: TRBJ1-1
CDR3: CASSLGVTEAFF
DNA: TGTGCCAGCAGCTTAGGGGTAACTGAAGCTTTCTTT

length: 15
D: -
size: once
V: TRBV7-6
J: TRBJ1-2
CDR3: CASSYSSRRTDGYTF
DNA: TGTGCCAGCAGCTATAGTAGCCGACGGACCGATGGCTACACCTTC

length: 13
D: -
size: -
V: TRBV4-3
J: TRBJ2-1
CDR3: CASSQDYYNEQFF
DNA: TGCGCCAGCAGCCAAGACTATTACAATGAGCAGTTCTTC

length: 13
D: TRBD1
size: -
V: TRBV6-5
J: TRBJ1-6
CDR3: CASSRQGQTPLHF
DNA: TGTGCCAGCAGTCGACAGGGCCAGACACCCCTCCACTTT

length: 14
D: -
size: -
V: TRBV18
J: TRBJ1-4
CDR3: CASSPRIVGEKLFF
DNA: TGTGCCAGCTCACCAAGAATTGTCGGGGAAAAACTGTTTTTT

length: 13
D: -
size: -
V: TRBV28
J: TRBJ2-7
CDR3: CASTSQGAGEQYF
DNA: TGTGCCAGCACCTCTCAAGGGGCCGGCGAGCAGTACTTC

length: 14
D: TRBD2
size: -
V: TRBV7-2
J: TRBJ2-1
CDR3: CASSWASGVNEQFF
DNA: TGTGCCAGCAGCTGGGCTAGCGGGGTAAATGAGCAGTTCTTC

length: 14
D: -
size: few
V: TRBV10-3
J: TRBJ1-6
CDR3: CAISDLGSASPLHF
DNA: TGTGCCATCAGTGACCTGGGGTCGGCTTCACCCCTCCACTTT

length: 18
D: TRBD1
size: -
V: TRBV10-2
J: TRBJ2-3
CDR3: CASAERILRDRSTDTQYF
DNA: TGCGCCAGCGCAGAGAGAATCCTAAGGGACAGAAGCACAGATACGCAGTATTTT